The 32 T cell receptor beta chains below come from one sample, sequenced in a study of shared clonotypes between healthy human individuals (dated by TCRdb to 2020 to 2021). Library preparation employed the immunoSEQ multiplex PCR assay. What TCRdb holds here is the immuneACCESS table cut down to in-frame rearrangements. Part of the clones is not present; checked against another copy, under half of the missing clones reflect an unresolved V gene, and the others are unexplained. Counted in this sample were about 2.4 million clones; more than 85% of them appeared once. 0.36% of the sample comes from the top ten. Sample: naive CD4+ T cells from PBMCs. The intended sense of this specimen's cell subset or site label: CD45RA+ positively selected. Every receptor here comes from a young man in good health. Some clones in this sample may be carry-over from other donors' samples.

With regard to this clone: Other DNA sequences in this specimen translate into the identical CDR3. This sequence joins TRBV27 and TRBJ1-4, with 8 bases lining up with TRBD1. The CDR3 is 13 residues long. Germline V gene lookup returns CDR1 MNHEY and CDR2 SMNVEV (reference sequence). V shed 6 bases and J 7 bases; nucleotides not matched to a gene: 4. The CDR3 spells CASSGQGGEKLFF. The DNA of the CDR3 is TGTGCCAGCAGCGGACAGGGAGGTGAAAAACTGTTTTTT.

In this sample, this clone turned up once. The V and J genes are TRBV4-3 and TRBJ2-1; D may be TRBD2 (5 bases). The CDR3 sequence is 16 residues long. V dropped 1 base and J dropped 7 bases, with 17 bases sitting between them. Per the germline V gene, CDR1 is LGHNA and CDR2 is YSLEER. This chain's CDR3 is CASSQVGGGPGNEQFF. The CDR3 DNA reads as TGCGCCAGCAGCCAAGTCGGAGGCGGGCCCGGGAATGAGCAGTTCTTC.

The chain has TRBV6-1 and TRBJ2-5; a weak D match, TRBD1 (6 bases). Per germline, CDR1 MNHNS and CDR2 SASEGT. The CDR3 is made up of 18 amino acids. The V and J ends lost 3 bases and 3 bases respectively, with 23 bases between them. CDR3 nucleotides: TGTGCCAGCAGTGACCATTCACAGGGCTTTTTAGGGGAAGAGACCCAGTACTTC. Translation: CASSDHSQGFLGEETQYF.

The V call is TRBV27, the J call TRBJ2-5, with D unresolved. The ends were cut back, 5 bases at V and 0 bases at J, with 13 bases in the middle. Germline V gene data show CDR1 as MNHEY and CDR2 as SMNVEV (reference sequence). The CDR3 is made up of 15 amino acids. CDR3 sequence reads: CASSPRWQYQETQYF. DNA for the CDR3: TGTGCCAGCAGTCCCCGGTGGCAGTACCAAGAGACCCAGTACTTC.

This chain joins TRBV5-1 and TRBJ2-7, with a tentative D call TRBD2 (6 bases). The CDR3 runs to 13 residues. V was cut by 7 bases and J by 6 bases, with 17 bases left in between. In germline, CDR1 is SGHRS, CDR2 YFSETQ. For the CDR3, the DNA is TGCGCCAGCCACGAGGAGGGTGGTGGCGAGCAGTACTTC. This sequence encodes CASHEEGGGEQYF.

V is TRBV4-3 and J is TRBJ2-1; D is undetermined. Germline lookup yields CDR1 LGHNA and CDR2 YSLEER. This CDR3 comprises 17 residues. The V end was cut by 1 base, the J end by 0 bases, with 13 bases between. The CDR3 is CASSQVPQTFSYNEQFF. CDR3 bases: TGCGCCAGCAGCCAAGTCCCTCAGACTTTCTCCTACAATGAGCAGTTCTTC.

The V call is TRBV20-1, the J call TRBJ2-1, with D hard to call. Trimming took off 3 bases at V and 9 bases at J, with 9 bases between the two ends. Germline CDR1 is DFQATT and CDR2 is SNEGSKA (reference sequence). The CDR3 loop spans 11 amino acids. The CDR3 sequence: CSASWSLEQFF. CDR3 nucleotides: TGCAGTGCTAGTTGGAGCCTTGAGCAGTTCTTC.

The rearrangement joins TRBV29-1 to TRBJ2-3; unclear D gene. The V gene lost 7 bases and the J gene lost 0 bases, with 5 bases spanning the gap. The V gene's germline CDR1 is SQVTM and CDR2 ANQGSEA. CDR3 length: 11 amino acids. CDR3 in amino acids: CSGGSTDTQYF. DNA of the CDR3: TGCAGCGGGGGAAGCACAGATACGCAGTATTTT.

This clone has only one observation. This chain joins TRBV12-5 and TRBJ2-1; 7 nucleotides match TRBD2. This CDR3 has 15 residues. With 5 bases clipped from V and 5 bases from J, the junction kept 9 bases outside the gene matches. Germline V gene sequence: CDR1 LGHNT, CDR2 FRNRAP. CDR3 DNA: TGTGCTAGTGGTCTCGGGACTACCCCAGACAATGAGCAGTTCTTC. It specifies CASGLGTTPDNEQFF.

The chain employs TRBV6-6 and TRBJ2-7; 10 bases are a match to TRBD2. The junction had 6 bases not matched to a gene; V was cut back by 6 bases and J by 1 base. Germline-derived CDR1 and CDR2 are MNHNY and SVGAGI (reference sequence). CDR3 size: 15 residues. CDR3 loop: CASSYTSGESYEQYF. The CDR3 nucleotides read TGTGCCAGCAGCTATACTAGCGGGGAATCCTACGAGCAGTACTTC.

The rearrangement joins TRBV18 to TRBJ1-1; weak D call: TRBD1 (5 bases). The germline V gene has CDR1 KGHSH and CDR2 LQKENI. There are 15 residues in the CDR3. V lost 2 bases to trimming and J lost 1 base, with 11 bases between them. CDR3 sequence reads: CASSPNWQGNTEAFF. The DNA of the CDR3 is TGTGCCAGCTCACCAAATTGGCAGGGGAACACTGAAGCTTTCTTT.

J is TRBJ2-7 and V is TRBV28; possible D gene TRBD2, 6 bases. CDR1 is MDHEN, CDR2 SYDVKM, per germline. CDR3 length equals 17 residues. V lost 5 bases and J 0 bases, leaving 20 bases between the germline ends. The CDR3 sequence is CASSRGLLEQSSYEQYF. CDR3 bases: TGTGCCAGCAGTCGGGGGTTACTGGAACAGAGCTCCTACGAGCAGTACTTC. The variable domain in full, with the rest retrieved from reference TRBV28 and TRBJ2-7, is DVKVTQSSRYLVKRTGEKVFLECVQDMDHENMFWYRQDPGLGLRLIYFSYDVKMKEKGDIPEGYSVSREKKERFSLILESASTNQTSMYLCASSRGLLEQSSYEQYFGPGTRLTVT.

The V call is TRBV2, the J call TRBJ1-5; 8 positions agree with TRBD1. Per the germline V gene, CDR1 is SNHLY and CDR2 is FYNNEI. CDR3 size: 12 residues. J gave up 7 bases and V 8 bases, and 4 bases lay outside the gene matches. Here the CDR3 DNA reads TGTGCCAGCTCAGGGGGCGAACAGCCCCAGCATTTT. Protein: CASSGGEQPQHF.

The chain has TRBV6-9 and TRBJ2-7; the D gene is possibly TRBD2 (6 bases). The CDR3 has 17 amino acids. Trimming removed 0 bases at V and 2 bases at J, with 17 bases between. Germline-derived CDR1 and CDR2 are MNHGY and SVAAGI. CDR3 DNA sequence: TGTGCCAGCAGTTATTCCGGGAGTGGGAGAGGCGCCTACGAGCAGTACTTC. It specifies CASSYSGSGRGAYEQYF.

The chain joins TRBV5-1 to TRBJ2-7; 14 bases align to TRBD2. Trimming cost V 2 bases and J 6 bases; bases outside gene matches: 7. There are 16 residues in the CDR3. Germline values: CDR1 SGHRS, CDR2 YFSETQ. CDR3 nucleotides: TGCGCCAGCAGCTTTAGGGGACTAGCGGGAGTTGGCGAGCAGTACTTC. It codes for CASSFRGLAGVGEQYF.

V and J are TRBV4-1 and TRBJ2-7; D is undetermined. Germline V gene lookup returns CDR1 MGHRA and CDR2 YSYEKL. The V end was cut by 3 bases, the J end by 2 bases, with 17 bases between. This CDR3 is built from 16 residues. DNA for the CDR3: TGCGCCAGCAGCCAGTTTAAAGGGCCGAAACCCTACGAGCAGTACTTC. Translation: CASSQFKGPKPYEQYF.

The chain carries TRBV7-2 and TRBJ1-1; possible D gene TRBD1, 5 bases. V was pared by 4 bases and J by 8 bases, with 17 bases between. The CDR3 is 14 amino acids. The V gene's germline CDR1 is SGHTA and CDR2 FQGNSA. CDR3 amino acids: CASSYSNRPEEAFF. CDR3 DNA sequence: TGTGCCAGCAGCTACTCCAACAGGCCTGAGGAAGCTTTCTTT.

For this clone: The sample has other DNA sequences that encode this CDR3 too. The chain employs TRBV15 and TRBJ2-5; perhaps TRBD2 as D (6 bases). The CDR3 covers 13 residues. The V gene lost 3 bases and the J gene lost 2 bases, with 7 bases spanning the gap. Germline CDR1 is LNHNV and CDR2 is YYDKDF (reference sequence). CDR3 bases: TGTGCCACCAGCAGGGGAGGACAAGAGACCCAGTACTTC. Protein: CATSRGGQETQYF.

The CDR3 spells CASSLVGPMNTEAFF. Here the CDR3 DNA reads TGTGCCAGCAGCTTAGTAGGGCCGATGAACACTGAAGCTTTCTTT. This chain connects TRBV11-2 to TRBJ1-1, with D uncertain. Germline-derived CDR1 and CDR2 are SGHAT and FQNNGV. V dropped 1 base and J dropped 0 bases, with 9 bases sitting between them. This CDR3 is built from 15 residues.

V gene TRBV5-8 combines with J gene TRBJ2-7; D ambiguous. Germline lookup yields CDR1 SGHTS and CDR2 YDEGEE. CDR3 length: 12 amino acids. V was pared by 3 bases and J by 6 bases, with 10 bases between. The CDR3 here is CASSSLPTEQYF. The CDR3, as DNA: TGTGCCAGCAGCTCGTTACCAACCGAGCAGTACTTC.

This clone was detected once. The V gene is TRBV18, the J gene TRBJ2-1; D ambiguous. The ends were cut back, 5 bases at V and 6 bases at J, with 20 bases in the middle. This CDR3 is 16 amino acids long. Per germline, CDR1 KGHSH and CDR2 LQKENI. CDR3 loop: CASSSLISTPPNEQFF. In nucleotides, the CDR3 is TGTGCCAGCTCATCCTTGATCTCTACCCCCCCCAATGAGCAGTTCTTC.

This clone was picked up one time. The rearrangement uses TRBV19 and TRBJ1-5; D unclear. CDR3 length: 13 residues. The germline V gene encodes CDR1 LNHDA and CDR2 SQIVND (reference sequence). The V end lost 10 bases, the J end lost 4 bases, and 14 bases lay between the germline ends. In DNA, the CDR3 is TGTGCCACCACCTCCGGATCTAATCAGCCCCAGCATTTT. It yields the protein CATTSGSNQPQHF.

The chain uses TRBV9 and TRBJ2-3; D gene unclear. This CDR3 has 16 residues. Germline V gene lookup returns CDR1 SGDLS and CDR2 YYNGEE. V lost 0 bases, J lost 0 bases, and 11 bases lay in between. Here the CDR3 reads CASSVAATGSTDTQYF. As DNA, the CDR3 is TGTGCCAGCAGCGTAGCGGCAACTGGAAGCACAGATACGCAGTATTTT.

This chain links TRBV9 with TRBJ2-3, with 11 bases lining up with TRBD1. The CDR3 consists of 15 residues. The ends lost 3 bases at V and 8 bases at J; junction bases unmatched: 8. The germline V gene has CDR1 SGDLS and CDR2 YYNGEE. The CDR3 here is CASSDGTGGHGTQYF. The CDR3 nucleotides are TGTGCCAGCAGCGACGGGACAGGGGGTCACGGTACGCAGTATTTT.

This chain uses TRBV4-1 with TRBJ2-7; D remains ambiguous. This CDR3 spans 15 amino acids. Germline V lookup: CDR1 MGHRA, CDR2 YSYEKL. Trimming stripped 1 base from V and 0 bases from J, with 10 bases between. The CDR3 DNA follows: TGCGCCAGCAGCCAAGTCGCTATTCTCTCCTACGAGCAGTACTTC. This translates into CASSQVAILSYEQYF.

V usage is TRBV6-6 and J usage is TRBJ2-2; D could derive from TRBD1 or TRBD2 (5 bases each). This CDR3 spans 15 amino acids. Germline loops: CDR1 MNHNY, CDR2 SVGAGI (reference sequence). V dropped 2 bases and J dropped 6 bases, with 13 bases sitting between them. CDR3 loop: CASSYKGPSPGELFF. DNA for the CDR3: TGTGCCAGCAGTTACAAGGGACCCTCCCCCGGGGAGCTGTTTTTT.

CDR3 sequence (DNA): TGTGCCAGCAGCTGGAAGTTAAAGGACGATTATTCACCCCTCCACTTT. Protein sequence: CASSWKLKDDYSPLHF. The rearrangement links TRBV11-1 to TRBJ1-6; no reliable D call. There are 16 residues in the CDR3. Germline V gene data show CDR1 as SGHAT and CDR2 as FQDESV (reference sequence). V lost 4 bases and J 8 bases, leaving 18 bases between the germline ends.

On this clone: Other DNA sequences of this sample code for an identical CDR3. The rearrangement links TRBV28 to TRBJ2-3; TRBD2 aligns across 12 bases. Germline-derived CDR1 and CDR2 are MDHEN and SYDVKM. This CDR3 region has 14 residues. V lost 6 bases to trimming and J lost 6 bases; unmatched junction nucleotides: 4. CDR3 loop: CASSYGLAGDTQYF. The CDR3, as DNA: TGTGCCAGCAGCTACGGACTAGCGGGGGATACGCAGTATTTT.

This rearrangement joins TRBV5-1 to TRBJ1-3, with D hard to call. The germline V and J ends were trimmed by 0 bases and 2 bases, with 18 bases remaining between them. The CDR3 extends over 18 amino acids. CDR1 is SGHRS, CDR2 YFSETQ, per germline. The CDR3 sequence is CASSLDEEMGTTGNTIYF. The CDR3 coding sequence is TGCGCCAGCAGCTTGGATGAGGAAATGGGAACCACTGGAAACACCATATATTTT.

The chain carries TRBV5-1 and TRBJ2-5, with no clear D. Per germline, CDR1 SGHRS and CDR2 YFSETQ. The CDR3 is 16 amino acids. The ends were cut back, 2 bases at V and 0 bases at J, with 14 bases in the middle. DNA for the CDR3: TGCGCCAGCAGCTTTTTTTCTCCAGGAGACCAAGAGACCCAGTACTTC. It codes for CASSFFSPGDQETQYF.

As concerns this clone: This sample includes further DNA sequences coding for the same CDR3. The J gene is TRBJ2-3, the V gene TRBV2; no reliable D call. The CDR3 extends over 12 amino acids. Germline values: CDR1 SNHLY, CDR2 FYNNEI. V was shortened by 6 bases and J by 0 bases, with 4 bases between the two germline ends. The CDR3 coding sequence is TGTGCCAGCAGGGAGAGCACAGATACGCAGTATTTT. Translation: CASRESTDTQYF.

This chain uses TRBV6-6 with TRBJ1-6; D remains unclear. Germline V gene sequence: CDR1 MNHNY, CDR2 SVGAGI (reference sequence). The CDR3 spans 13 residues. Deletions cut 10 bases from V and 7 bases from J, with 14 bases between. The CDR3 DNA follows: TGTGCCACCTGCGCGAATGGGAATTCACCCCTCCACTTT. Residues: CATCANGNSPLHF.